This TCR beta chain was recorded in a study of blood T cell repertoires in COVID-19. Profiled with immunoSEQ multiplex PCR; TCRdb holds only in-frame clones, not every one. This sample has fewer than 250,000 clones, with roughly 83% found just once. The germline gives CDR1 SNHLY, CDR2 FYNNEI. This CDR3 has 13 amino acids. V was shortened by 7 bases and J by 3 bases, with 10 bases between the two germline ends. The genes are TRBV2 and TRBJ1-5, with a possible D match to TRBD1 (6 bases). This clonotype originated in a woman in her 30s who had recovered from COVID-19. Sequenced sample: PBMCs or T cells enriched from blood (not recorded which). The CDR3 is CASNGQNNQPQHF. Here the CDR3 DNA reads TGTGCCAGCAACGGACAGAACAATCAGCCCCAGCATTTT.